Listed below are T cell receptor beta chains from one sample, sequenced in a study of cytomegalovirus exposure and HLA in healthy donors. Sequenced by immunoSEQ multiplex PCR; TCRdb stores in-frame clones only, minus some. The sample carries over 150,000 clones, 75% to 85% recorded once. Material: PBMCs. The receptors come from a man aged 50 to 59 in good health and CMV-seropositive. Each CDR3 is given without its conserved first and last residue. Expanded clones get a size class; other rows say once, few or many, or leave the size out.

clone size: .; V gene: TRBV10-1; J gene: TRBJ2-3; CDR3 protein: ASSGRLAGTTDTQY
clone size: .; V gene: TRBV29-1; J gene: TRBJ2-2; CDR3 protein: SVARTSTGELF
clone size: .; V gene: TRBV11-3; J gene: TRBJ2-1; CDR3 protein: ASSLTGQGVDEQF
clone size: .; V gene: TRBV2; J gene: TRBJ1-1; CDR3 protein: ASSRGNPEAF
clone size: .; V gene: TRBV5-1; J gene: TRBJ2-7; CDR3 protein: ASSLGSAGASYEQY
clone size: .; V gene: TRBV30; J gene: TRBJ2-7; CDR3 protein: AWSPGLGLAGGSSYEQY
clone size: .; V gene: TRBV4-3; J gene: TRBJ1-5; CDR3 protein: ASSQETGAGQPQH
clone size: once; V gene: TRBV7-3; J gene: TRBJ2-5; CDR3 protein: ASSFGGGETQY
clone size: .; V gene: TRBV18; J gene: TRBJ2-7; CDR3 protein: ASSPVSPGTATYEQY
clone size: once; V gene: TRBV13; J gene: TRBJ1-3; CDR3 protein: ASNLAGVTGNTIY
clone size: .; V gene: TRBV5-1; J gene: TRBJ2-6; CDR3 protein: ASSLSPSGANGLT
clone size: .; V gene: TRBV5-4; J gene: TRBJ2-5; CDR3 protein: ASMNRGYQETQY
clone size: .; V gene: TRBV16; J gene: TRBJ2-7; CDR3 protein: ASSHRDSSYEQY
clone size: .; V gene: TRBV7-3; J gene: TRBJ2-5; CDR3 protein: ASSPGIDQETQY
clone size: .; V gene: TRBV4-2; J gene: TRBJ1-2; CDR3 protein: ASSQHRGVGPYGYT
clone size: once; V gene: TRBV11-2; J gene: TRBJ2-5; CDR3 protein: ASSLGTSGGIRETQY
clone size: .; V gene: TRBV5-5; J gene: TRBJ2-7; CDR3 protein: ASSLLEGRNEQY
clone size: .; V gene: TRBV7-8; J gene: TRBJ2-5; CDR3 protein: ASSRRRLAEETQY
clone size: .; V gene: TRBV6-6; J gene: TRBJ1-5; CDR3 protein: AIQPGTGGNQPQH
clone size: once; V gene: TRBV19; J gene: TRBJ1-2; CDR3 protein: ASSTYHYYGYT
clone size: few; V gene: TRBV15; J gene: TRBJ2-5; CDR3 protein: ATSRDEGTQY
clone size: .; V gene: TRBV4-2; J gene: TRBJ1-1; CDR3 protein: ASSQDDPVRSTEAF
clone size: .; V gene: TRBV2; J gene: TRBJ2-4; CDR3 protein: ASSETTSKKNIQY
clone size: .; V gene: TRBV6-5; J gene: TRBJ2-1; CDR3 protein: ASSYSASGVENEQF
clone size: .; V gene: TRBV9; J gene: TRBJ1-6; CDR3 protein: ASSVTGHNSPLH
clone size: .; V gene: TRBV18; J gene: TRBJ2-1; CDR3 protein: ASSPFRTRVDEQF
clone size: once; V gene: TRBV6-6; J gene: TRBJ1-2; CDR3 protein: ASSQPPGGGYGYT
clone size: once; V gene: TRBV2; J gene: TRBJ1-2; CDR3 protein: ASDLKDRVGGYT